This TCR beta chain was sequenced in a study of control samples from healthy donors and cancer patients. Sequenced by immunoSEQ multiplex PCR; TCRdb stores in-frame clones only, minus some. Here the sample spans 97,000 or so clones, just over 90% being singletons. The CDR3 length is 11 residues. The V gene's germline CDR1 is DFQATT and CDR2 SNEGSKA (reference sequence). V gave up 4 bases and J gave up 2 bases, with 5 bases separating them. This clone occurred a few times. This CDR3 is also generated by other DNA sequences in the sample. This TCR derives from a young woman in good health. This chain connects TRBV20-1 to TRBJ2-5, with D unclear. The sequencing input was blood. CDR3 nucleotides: TGCAGTGCTAAAAGGCAAGAGACCCAGTACTTC. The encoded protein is CSAKRQETQYF.